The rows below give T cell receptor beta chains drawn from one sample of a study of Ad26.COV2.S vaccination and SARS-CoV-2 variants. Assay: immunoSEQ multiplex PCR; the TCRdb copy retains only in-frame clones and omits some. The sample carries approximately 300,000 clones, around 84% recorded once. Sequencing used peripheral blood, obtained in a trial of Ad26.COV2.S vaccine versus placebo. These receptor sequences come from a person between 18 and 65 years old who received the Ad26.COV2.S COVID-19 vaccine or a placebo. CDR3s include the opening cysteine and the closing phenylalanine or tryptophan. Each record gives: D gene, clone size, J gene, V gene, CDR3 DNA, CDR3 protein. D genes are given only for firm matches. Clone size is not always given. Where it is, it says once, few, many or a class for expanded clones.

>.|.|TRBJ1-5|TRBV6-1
TGTGCCAGCAGTGAAGCCCAGAATCAGCCCCAGCATTTT
CASSEAQNQPQHF
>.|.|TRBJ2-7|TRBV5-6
TGTGCCAGCAGCTTAAGCTCCTACGAGCAGTACTTC
CASSLSSYEQYF
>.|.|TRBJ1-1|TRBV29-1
TGCAGCTCGCATGGGGAAAACACTGAAGCTTTCTTT
CSSHGENTEAFF
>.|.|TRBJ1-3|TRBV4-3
TGCGCCAGCGCGGGGGATCTGTACTCAGGAAACACCATATATTTT
CASAGDLYSGNTIYF
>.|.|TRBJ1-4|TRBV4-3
TGCGCCAGCAGCCAAGACTGGGGTTTTAATGAAAAACTGTTTTTT
CASSQDWGFNEKLFF
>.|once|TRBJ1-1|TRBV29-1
TGCAGCGTTGGAGAAGGGGAGGGCACTGAAGCTTTCTTT
CSVGEGEGTEAFF
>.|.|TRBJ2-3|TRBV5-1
TGCGCCAGCAGCTTGGGTCTAGCGTCTAGCACAGATACGCAGTATTTT
CASSLGLASSTDTQYF
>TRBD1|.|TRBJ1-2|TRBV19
TGTGCCAGTAACCCTGGACAGGGCGGCTATGGCTACACCTTC
CASNPGQGGYGYTF
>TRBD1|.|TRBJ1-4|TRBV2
TGTGCCAGCGTAACCGGGACAGGGAATGAAAAACTGTTTTTT
CASVTGTGNEKLFF
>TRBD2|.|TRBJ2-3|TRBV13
TGTGCCAGCAGCTTAGGACTAGCGGTCGGGTGGCTCGGTAGCACAGATACGCAGTATTTT
CASSLGLAVGWLGSTDTQYF
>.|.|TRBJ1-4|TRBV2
TGTGCCACTGGGCCCCGGGTTGAAAAACTGTTTTTT
CATGPRVEKLFF
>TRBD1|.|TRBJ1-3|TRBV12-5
TGTGCTAGTGGCCCAGGACAGGGAAGAAACACCATATATTTT
CASGPGQGRNTIYF
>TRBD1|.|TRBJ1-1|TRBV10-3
TGTGCCATCAGCGACGGACAGGGGGGGAACACTGAAGCTTTCTTT
CAISDGQGGNTEAFF
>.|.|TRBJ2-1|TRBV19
TGTGCCAGTAGTATTAATTGGGACGGACACGGTGAGCAGTTCTTC
CASSINWDGHGEQFF
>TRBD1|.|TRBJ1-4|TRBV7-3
TGTGCCAGCAGCTTAAAGGTCCCGGGACAGGGGACTAATGAAAAACTGTTTTTT
CASSLKVPGQGTNEKLFF
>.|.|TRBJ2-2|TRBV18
TGTGCCAGCTCACCAGCAACAGGATACACCGGGGAGCTGTTTTTT
CASSPATGYTGELFF
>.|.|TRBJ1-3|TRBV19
TGTGCCAGTATAGGCTTACGGGGAAAGACTGGAAACACCATATATTTT
CASIGLRGKTGNTIYF
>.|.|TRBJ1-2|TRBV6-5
TGTGCCAGCAGTTACTCGACCTACTATGGCTACACCTTC
CASSYSTYYGYTF
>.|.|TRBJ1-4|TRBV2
TGTGCCAGCACCCCGGGAACAGGTCTAGAAAAACTGTTTTTT
CASTPGTGLEKLFF
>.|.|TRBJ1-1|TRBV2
TGTGCCAGCAGTCGAGAGGGGGTAGCGAACACTGAAGCTTTCTTT
CASSREGVANTEAFF
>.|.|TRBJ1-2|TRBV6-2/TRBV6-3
TGTGCCAGCAGCCTCGACGGTTGGGGTGGCTACACCTTC
CASSLDGWGGYTF
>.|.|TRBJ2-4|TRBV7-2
TGTGCCAGCAGCTTATCAGGGGGCGGGAGCAAAAACATTCAGTACTTC
CASSLSGGGSKNIQYF
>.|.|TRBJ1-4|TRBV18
TGTGCCAGCTCGAAAGGACAGCTTTATGAAAAACTGTTTTTT
CASSKGQLYEKLFF
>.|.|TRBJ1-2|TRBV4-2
TGTGCCAGCAGCCAAGATAGTAAGGGTGGCTACACCTTC
CASSQDSKGGYTF
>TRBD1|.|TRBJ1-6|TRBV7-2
TGTGCCAGCAGCTTAGCGACAGGGATCACCGGATCACCCCTCCACTTT
CASSLATGITGSPLHF
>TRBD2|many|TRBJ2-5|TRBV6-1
TGTGCCAGCAGTGAACTCGGGGGGGGACCCCAAGAGACCCAGTACTTC
CASSELGGGPQETQYF
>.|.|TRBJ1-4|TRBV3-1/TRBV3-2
TGTGCCAGCAGCCAAGACAGGAGCCCAACTAATGAAAAACTGTTTTTT
CASSQDRSPTNEKLFF
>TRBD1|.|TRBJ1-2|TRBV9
TGTGCCAGCAGCTCAGGACAGGGGCTAGGCTATGGCTACACCTTC
CASSSGQGLGYGYTF
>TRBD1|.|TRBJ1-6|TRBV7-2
TGTGCCAGCAGCTTCGCCGGGACAGGGGATTCACCCCTCCACTTT
CASSFAGTGDSPLHF
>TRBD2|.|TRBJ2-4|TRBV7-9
TGTGCCAGCAGCTTAGCGTTCCTAGCGGGGGGAGCCAAAAACATTCAGTACTTC
CASSLAFLAGGAKNIQYF
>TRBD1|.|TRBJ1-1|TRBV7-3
TGTGCCAGCAGCTTAGCAGGGACAGTGAACACTGAAGCTTTCTTT
CASSLAGTVNTEAFF